The 14 T cell receptor beta chains presented below share a single source sample, sequenced in a study of molecular identifiers for immune sequencing clone quantification. TCRdb reprocessed the PCR reads via MiXCR and lists one record per CDR3 protein. The sample consists of more than 450,000 distinct CDR3 sequences, about 26% of them appearing once. Sequencing used naive CD8+ T cells from blood, with Jurkat cell RNA spiked in. Sample subset: FACS-sorted CD8+CD4-CCR7+CD45RA+ naive T cells. These receptors were obtained from a human donor in good health. Some libraries in this study had Jurkat cell RNA spiked in.

The chain employs TRBV7-8 and TRBJ2-7; 8 bases map to TRBD1. This CDR3 has 16 amino acids. V shed 1 base, J shed 2 bases, and the junction held 7 bases outside the gene matches. Germline V gene data show CDR1 as SGHVS and CDR2 as FQNEAQ. The CDR3 DNA reads TGTGCCAGCAGCTTAGTCTCGGGACAGGTACCCTACGAGCAGTACTTC. Protein product: CASSLVSGQVPYEQYF.

This clonotype was recorded at least ten times. The chain employs TRBV7-9 and TRBJ2-1; 7 bases fit TRBD1. The CDR3 spans 17 residues. V gave up 5 bases and J gave up 3 bases; unmatched junction bases: 13. CDR1 SEHNR and CDR2 FQNEAQ come from the germline V gene (reference sequence). The CDR3 DNA reads as TGTGCCAGCAGCCCTGCTTACGAGGGACAGAACTACAATGAGCAGTTCTTC. Translating gives CASSPAYEGQNYNEQFF.

The V and J genes are TRBV6-8 and TRBJ2-1, with D tentatively TRBD2 (6 bases). The CDR3 runs 16 residues. Per the germline V gene, CDR1 is MNHGY and CDR2 is SAAAGT. Trimming took off 2 bases at V and 5 bases at J, with 16 bases between the two ends. The DNA of the CDR3 is TGTGCCAGCAGTTACCGCATTTGGACTAACCACAATGAGCAGTTCTTC. This translates into CASSYRIWTNHNEQFF.

This clonotype was seen repeatedly, ten times or more. The CDR3 reads CASSSTRGRAAQHF. CDR3 in DNA: TGTGCCAGCAGCTCTACCAGGGGGCGTGCGGCCCAGCATTTT. V and J are TRBV7-2 and TRBJ1-5; the match to TRBD1 covers 8 bases. The CDR3 extends over 14 amino acids. The germline gives CDR1 SGHTA, CDR2 FQGNSA. The ends lost 4 bases at V and 11 bases at J; junction bases unmatched: 10.

This clonotype was counted at least ten times. This chain links TRBV29-1 with TRBJ2-3, with TRBD2 matching 7 bases. This CDR3 region has 15 residues. The V and J ends lost 3 bases and 0 bases, in that order; junction bases with no gene match: 6. Germline values: CDR1 SQVTM, CDR2 ANQGSEA. The CDR3 nucleotides are TGCAGCGTTGAGGATGTTAGCGGGAGCACAGATACGCAGTATTTT. Its translation is CSVEDVSGSTDTQYF.

As concerns this clonotype: A clone one base away is much larger, so this may be a read error. V is TRBV6-5 and J is TRBJ2-7; no firm D call. Trimming removed 2 bases from V and 2 bases from J, with 7 bases in between. The V gene's germline CDR1 is MNHEY and CDR2 SVGAGI. The CDR3 is 13 amino acids. This CDR3 reads CASSYGVAYEQYF. As DNA, the CDR3 is TGTGCCAGCAGTTACGGGGTGGCCTACGAGCAGTACTTC.

In this sample, this clonotype turned up a few times. The genes are TRBV6-2 or TRBV6-3 and TRBJ2-1; D may be TRBD2 (6 bases). The CDR3 runs to 16 residues. Germline V gene lookup returns CDR1 MNHEY and CDR2 SVGEGT. V lost 0 bases and J lost 1, with 10 bases in between. The CDR3 nucleotides read TGTGCCAGCAGTTACTCGGCTAGCGCTTCCTACAATGAGCAGTTCTTC. This codes for CASSYSASASYNEQFF.

This clonotype was detected only a few times. This rearrangement joins TRBV30 to TRBJ2-2; D may correspond to TRBD1 or TRBD2 (5 bases each). There are 14 residues in the CDR3. Trimming left V 0 bases short and J 6 bases short, with 11 bases between. Germline V gene sequence: CDR1 GTSNPN, CDR2 SVGIG (reference sequence). CDR3 nucleotide sequence: TGTGCCTGGAGTGTTGGGCAGGGACCCGGGGAGCTGTTTTTT. Translation: CAWSVGQGPGELFF.

The sample holds a few counts of this clonotype. The chain links TRBV28 to TRBJ1-2; the D is unclear. Deletions cut 3 bases from V and 2 bases from J, with 13 bases between. Germline V lookup: CDR1 MDHEN, CDR2 SYDVKM. The CDR3 contains 15 residues. The CDR3 protein is CASSFWARRNYGYTF. The CDR3 DNA follows: TGTGCCAGCAGTTTTTGGGCAAGAAGAAACTATGGCTACACCTTC.

This clonotype was seen ten or more times. This sequence joins TRBV9 and TRBJ2-3; 9 bases are a match to TRBD2. The V segment lost 0 bases and the J segment 2 bases; nucleotides outside the gene matches: 4. This CDR3 has 16 residues. Germline-derived CDR1 and CDR2 are SGDLS and YYNGEE. The CDR3 loop is CASSVGLAGTTDTQYF. Written as DNA, the CDR3 is TGTGCCAGCAGCGTAGGGCTAGCGGGAACCACAGATACGCAGTATTTT.

There are many counts of this clonotype. This chain uses TRBV28 with TRBJ2-7; D unclear. CDR3 length equals 14 residues. Trimming left V 1 base short and J 3 bases short, with 10 bases between. Per germline, CDR1 MDHEN and CDR2 SYDVKM. The DNA for the CDR3 is TGTGCCAGCAGTTTATTGGGGAACGACTACGAGCAGTACTTC. This sequence encodes CASSLLGNDYEQYF.

This clonotype has at least ten counts. The chain is built from TRBV4-1 and TRBJ2-3; D gene ambiguous. The V and J ends lost 1 base and 10 bases respectively, with 15 bases between them. Germline-derived CDR1 and CDR2 are MGHRA and YSYEKL. The length of the CDR3 is 14 residues. CDR3 sequence (DNA): TGCGCCAGCAGCCAAGGGCGAGGCTTCGAGGCGCAGTATTTT. This encodes CASSQGRGFEAQYF.

The table lists this clonotype with many counts. V and J are TRBV6-6 and TRBJ1-1; a possible D gene is TRBD1 (6 bases). The germline gives CDR1 MNHNY, CDR2 SVGAGI (reference sequence). CDR3 length: 16 residues. Trimming stripped 6 bases from V and 6 bases from J, with 23 bases between. The CDR3 DNA reads as TGTGCCAGCAGCCCGGTTGGGGGGGGCTGGTTGGCTGAAGCTTTCTTT. This gives the protein CASSPVGGGWLAEAFF.

In this sample, this clonotype turned up many times. V gene TRBV28 combines with J gene TRBJ1-1; 9 positions agree with TRBD1. The CDR3 extends over 16 amino acids. The germline CDR1 and CDR2 sequences are MDHEN and SYDVKM. Trimming cost V 5 bases and J 0 bases; bases outside gene matches: 7. This chain's CDR3 is CASSGRTGALNTEAFF. The CDR3 nucleotides read TGTGCCAGCAGTGGTCGGACAGGGGCCTTGAACACTGAAGCTTTCTTT.